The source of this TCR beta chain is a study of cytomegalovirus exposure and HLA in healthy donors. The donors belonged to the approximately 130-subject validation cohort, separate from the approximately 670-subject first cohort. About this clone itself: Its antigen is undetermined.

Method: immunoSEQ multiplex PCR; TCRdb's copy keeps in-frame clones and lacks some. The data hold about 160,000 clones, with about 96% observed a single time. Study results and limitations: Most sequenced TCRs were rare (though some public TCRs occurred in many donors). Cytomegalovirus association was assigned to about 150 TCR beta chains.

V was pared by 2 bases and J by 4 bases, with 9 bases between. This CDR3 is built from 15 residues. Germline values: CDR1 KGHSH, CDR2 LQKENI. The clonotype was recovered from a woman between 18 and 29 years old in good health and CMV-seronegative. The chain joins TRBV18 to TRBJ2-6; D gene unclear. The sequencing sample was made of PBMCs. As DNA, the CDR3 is TGTGCCAGCTCACCAGCGCTGTCAGGGGCCAACGTCCTGACTTTC. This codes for CASSPALSGANVLTF.